This T cell receptor (beta chain) was recovered during a study of cytomegalovirus exposure and HLA in healthy donors. Study outcomes and limitations: Researchers reported in a later analysis that a missense DCLRE1C variant was tied to TCR beta V- and J-gene trimming. A highly shared variant cluster was judged a likely technical artifact. Most of the TCR beta V segments (in an earlier analysis) were productive either about 87% or about 30% of the time. In a later analysis, at a false discovery rate of 0.05, 17,000 or so TCR beta sequences matched HLA alleles.

Concerning this clone itself: Antigen specificity is unknown.

Vbeta (60) and Jbeta (13) primers were used in the PCR. Profiled with immunoSEQ multiplex PCR; TCRdb holds only in-frame clones, not every one. The data show about 74,000 clones, and the top ten clones hold 6.5% to 8.5%. Trimming removed 0 bases from V and 7 bases from J, with 9 bases in between. Germline V gene lookup returns CDR1 SGHAT and CDR2 FQNNGV. The CDR3 length is 13 residues. The sequenced material came from PBMCs. The sequence came from a female donor in good health and CMV-seropositive. The J gene is TRBJ2-5, the V gene TRBV11-2, with D possibly being TRBD2 (5 bases). CDR3 amino acids: CASSLDLAGTQYF. The CDR3 bases are TGTGCCAGCAGCTTAGATCTTGCGGGGACCCAGTACTTC.